Listed here is a single T cell receptor (beta chain). This record belongs to a study of blood T cell repertoires in COVID-19. Study as a whole: Some COVID-19 samples were acute and others convalescent; all came from the United States, Italy and Spain.

Some clones are missing from TCRdb's copy, which holds only in-frame ones; the method was immunoSEQ multiplex PCR. The data contain 150,000 to 200,000 clones, 82% of them singletons. The CDR3 consists of 16 residues. V shed 6 bases and J shed 4 bases, with 21 bases lying between them. Germline assignment: CDR1 LNHDA and CDR2 SQIVND (reference sequence). The specimen sequenced was peripheral blood. The clonotype was recovered from a woman in her 30s with acute or convalescent COVID-19. The gene calls are TRBV19 and TRBJ2-5; possible D gene TRBD2, 7 bases. The CDR3, as DNA: TGTGCCAGTAGCGATCCCACGGCGGGGGCGGGAGAGACCCAGTACTTC. It is translated as CASSDPTAGAGETQYF.